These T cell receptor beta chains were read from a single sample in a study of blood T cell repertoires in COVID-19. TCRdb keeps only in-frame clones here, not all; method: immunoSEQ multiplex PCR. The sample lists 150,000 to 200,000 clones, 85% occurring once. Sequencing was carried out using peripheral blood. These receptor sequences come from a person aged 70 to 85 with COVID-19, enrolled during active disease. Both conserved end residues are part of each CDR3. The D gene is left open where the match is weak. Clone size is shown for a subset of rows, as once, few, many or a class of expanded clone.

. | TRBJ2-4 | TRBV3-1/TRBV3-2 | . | TGTGCCAGCAGCCAAGTTGGGGGCAGGGGAGCCAAAAACATTCAGTACTTC | CASSQVGGRGAKNIQYF
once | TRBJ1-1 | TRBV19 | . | TGTGCCAGTAGTAATGTGGCGGGGGCGAGGGTTGGAGCTTTCTTT | CASSNVAGARVGAFF
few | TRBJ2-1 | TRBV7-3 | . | TGTGCCAGCAGCTTTAGTGTCACCTACAATGAGCAGTTCTTC | CASSFSVTYNEQFF
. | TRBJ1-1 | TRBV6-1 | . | TGTGCCAGCAGTGACGGGGGAGCTTTCTTT | CASSDGGAFF
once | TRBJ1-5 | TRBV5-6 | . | TGTGCCAGCAGCACGGACAGATCGAATCAGCCCCAGCATTTT | CASSTDRSNQPQHF
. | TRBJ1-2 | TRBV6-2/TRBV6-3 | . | TGTGCCAGCAGCTATTCTGGTCCTACCGGTGGCTACACCTTC | CASSYSGPTGGYTF
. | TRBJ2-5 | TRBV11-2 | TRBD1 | TGTGCCAGCAGCGCCGGGACAGTAGAAGAGACCCAGTACTTC | CASSAGTVEETQYF
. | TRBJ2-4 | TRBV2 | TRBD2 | TGTGCCAGCAGTGAGGAGCGGGGAACCAAAAACATTCAGTACTTC | CASSEERGTKNIQYF
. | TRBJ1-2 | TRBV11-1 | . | TGTGCCAGCAGCCGAGACAGCAACTATGGCTACACCTTC | CASSRDSNYGYTF
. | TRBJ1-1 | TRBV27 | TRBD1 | TGTGCCAGCAGTCCCAGGGGGCGAAAATTCACTGAAGCTTTCTTT | CASSPRGRKFTEAFF
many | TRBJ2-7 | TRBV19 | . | TGTGCCAGTAGTATAGATAGGACTGAGACCTACGAGCAGTACTTC | CASSIDRTETYEQYF
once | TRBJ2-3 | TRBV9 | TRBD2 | TGTGCCAGCAGCTCAACCGGGACTATCGAGACAGATACGCAGTATTTT | CASSSTGTIETDTQYF
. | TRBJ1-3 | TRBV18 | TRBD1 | TGTGCCAGCTCAACTCAATCCCCAGGGACAGGGGCTGGAAACACCATATATTTT | CASSTQSPGTGAGNTIYF
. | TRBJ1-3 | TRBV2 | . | TGTGCCAGCAGTGTCACGGCTGGAAACACCATATATTTT | CASSVTAGNTIYF
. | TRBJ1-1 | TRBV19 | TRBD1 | TGTGCCAGTAGTACCCTGACAGGGTGGGGAATGAACACTGAAGCTTTCTTT | CASSTLTGWGMNTEAFF
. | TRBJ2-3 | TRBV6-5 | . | TGTGCCAGCAGGCAGGGGAAGGCAGATACGCAGTATTTT | CASRQGKADTQYF
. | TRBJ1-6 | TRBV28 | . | TGTGCCAGCAGGACAGCAGGGCGAAATTATAGACCCCTCCACTTT | CASRTAGRNYRPLHF
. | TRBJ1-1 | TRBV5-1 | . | TGCGCCAGCAGCTTGGATGGCCGGGGATGGACTGAAGCTTTCTTT | CASSLDGRGWTEAFF
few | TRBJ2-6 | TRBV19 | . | TGTGCCAGTAAGGACGGGATTAGCTCTGGGGCCAACGTCCTGACTTTC | CASKDGISSGANVLTF
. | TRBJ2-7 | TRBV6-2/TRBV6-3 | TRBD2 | TGTGCCAGCAGTTCCCTCCGCGTAGCGGGAGGGCTCTACGAGCAGTACTTC | CASSSLRVAGGLYEQYF
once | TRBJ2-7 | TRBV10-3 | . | TGTGCCATCAGTGACACAGGGATAAGTGACTACGAGCAGTACTTC | CAISDTGISDYEQYF
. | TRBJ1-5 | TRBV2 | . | TGTGCCAGCACAGAGGAACGGAATCAGCCCCAGCATTTT | CASTEERNQPQHF
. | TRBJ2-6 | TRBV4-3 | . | TGCGCCAGCAGCCAGGCTTCTTCTGGGGCCAACGTCCTGACTTTC | CASSQASSGANVLTF
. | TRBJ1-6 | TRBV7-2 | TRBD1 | TGTGCCAGCAGCTTGCAGGGGGATTATAATTCACCCCTCCACTTT | CASSLQGDYNSPLHF
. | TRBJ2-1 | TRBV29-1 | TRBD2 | TGCAGCGTCGAGCCTAGCGGGTCGCGTAGGGAGCAGTTCTTC | CSVEPSGSRREQFF
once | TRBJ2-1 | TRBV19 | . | TGTGCCAGTACCAAGGCAGGGGCTGGTGAGCAGTTCTTC | CASTKAGAGEQFF
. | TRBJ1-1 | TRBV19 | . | TGTGCCAGTAGTATAACAGGGACGAACACTGAAGCTTTCTTT | CASSITGTNTEAFF
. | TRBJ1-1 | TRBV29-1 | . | TGCAGCGCCTCGGACGGGGAAACTGAAGCTTTCTTT | CSASDGETEAFF